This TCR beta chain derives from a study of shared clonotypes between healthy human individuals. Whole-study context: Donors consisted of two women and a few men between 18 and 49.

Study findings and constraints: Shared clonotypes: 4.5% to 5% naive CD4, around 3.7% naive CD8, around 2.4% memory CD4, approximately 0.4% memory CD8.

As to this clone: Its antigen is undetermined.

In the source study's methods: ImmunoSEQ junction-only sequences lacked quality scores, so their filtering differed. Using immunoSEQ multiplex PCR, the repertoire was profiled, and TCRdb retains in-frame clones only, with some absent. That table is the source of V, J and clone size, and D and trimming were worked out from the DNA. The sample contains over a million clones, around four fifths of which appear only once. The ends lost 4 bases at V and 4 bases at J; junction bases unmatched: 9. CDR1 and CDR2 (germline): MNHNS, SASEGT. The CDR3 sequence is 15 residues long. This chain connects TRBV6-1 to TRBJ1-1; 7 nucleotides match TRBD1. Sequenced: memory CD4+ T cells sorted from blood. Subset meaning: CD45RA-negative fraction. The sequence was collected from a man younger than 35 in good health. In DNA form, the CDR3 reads TGTGCCAGCAGTGGTGAGGGGGCGAGGTCCACTGAAGCTTTCTTT. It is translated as CASSGEGARSTEAFF.